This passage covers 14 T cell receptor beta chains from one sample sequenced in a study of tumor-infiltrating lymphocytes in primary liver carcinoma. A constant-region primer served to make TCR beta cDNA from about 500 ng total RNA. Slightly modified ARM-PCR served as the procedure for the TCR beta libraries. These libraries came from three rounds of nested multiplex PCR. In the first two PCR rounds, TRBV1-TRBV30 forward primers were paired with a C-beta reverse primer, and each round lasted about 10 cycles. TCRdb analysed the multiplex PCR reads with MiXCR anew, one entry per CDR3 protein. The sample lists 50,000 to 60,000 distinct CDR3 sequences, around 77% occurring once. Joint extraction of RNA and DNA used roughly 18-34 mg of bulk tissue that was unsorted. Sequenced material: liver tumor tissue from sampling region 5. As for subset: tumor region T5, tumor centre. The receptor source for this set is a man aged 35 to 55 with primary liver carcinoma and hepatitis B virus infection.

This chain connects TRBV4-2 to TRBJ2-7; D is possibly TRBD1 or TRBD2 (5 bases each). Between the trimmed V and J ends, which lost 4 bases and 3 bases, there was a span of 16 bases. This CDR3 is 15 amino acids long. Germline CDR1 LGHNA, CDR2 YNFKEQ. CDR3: CASSRDEGSDYEQYF. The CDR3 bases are TGTGCCAGCAGCCGAGATGAGGGGAGCGACTACGAGCAGTACTTC.

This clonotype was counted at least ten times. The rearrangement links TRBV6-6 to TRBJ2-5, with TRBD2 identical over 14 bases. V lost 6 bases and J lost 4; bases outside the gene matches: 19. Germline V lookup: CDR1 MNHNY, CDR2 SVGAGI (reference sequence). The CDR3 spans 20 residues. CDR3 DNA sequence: TGTGCCAGCAGCCAATGGGGTTTACTGACTAGCGGGAGGGCCGTAGAGACCCAGTACTTC. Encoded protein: CASSQWGLLTSGRAVETQYF.

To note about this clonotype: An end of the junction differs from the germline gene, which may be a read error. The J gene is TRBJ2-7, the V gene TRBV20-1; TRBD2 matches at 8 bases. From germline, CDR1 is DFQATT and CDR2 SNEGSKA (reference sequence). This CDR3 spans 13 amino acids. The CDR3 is CNVYGRGSYEQYF. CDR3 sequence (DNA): TGCAATGTCTACGGGAGGGGATCCTATGAGCAGTACTTC.

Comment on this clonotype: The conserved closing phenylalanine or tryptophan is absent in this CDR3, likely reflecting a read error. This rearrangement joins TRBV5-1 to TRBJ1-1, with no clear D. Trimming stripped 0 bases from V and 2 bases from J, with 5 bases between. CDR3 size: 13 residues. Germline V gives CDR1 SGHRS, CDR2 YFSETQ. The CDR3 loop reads CASSLVLNTEAFS. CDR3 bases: TGCGCCAGCAGCTTGGTATTAAACACTGAAGCTTTCTCT.

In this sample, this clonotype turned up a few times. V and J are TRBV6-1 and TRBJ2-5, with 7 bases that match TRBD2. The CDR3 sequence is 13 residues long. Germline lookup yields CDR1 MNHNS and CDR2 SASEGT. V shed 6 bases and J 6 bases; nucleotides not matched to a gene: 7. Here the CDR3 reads CASSRDYDQTQYF. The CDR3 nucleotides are TGTGCCAGCAGCCGGGACTATGATCAGACCCAGTACTTC.

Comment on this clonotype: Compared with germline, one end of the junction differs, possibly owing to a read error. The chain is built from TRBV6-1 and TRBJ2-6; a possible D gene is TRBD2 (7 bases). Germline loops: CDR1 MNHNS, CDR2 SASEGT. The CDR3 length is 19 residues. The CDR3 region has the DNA TGTGTCAGCGGGGTCTATCAGGGCAGGGGCCGCTCTGGGGCCAACGTCCTGACTTTC. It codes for CVSGVYQGRGRSGANVLTF.

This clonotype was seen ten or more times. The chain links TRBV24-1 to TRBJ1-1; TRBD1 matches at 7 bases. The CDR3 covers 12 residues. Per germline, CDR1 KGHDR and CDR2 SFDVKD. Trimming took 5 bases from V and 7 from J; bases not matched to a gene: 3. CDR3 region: CATSGDSNEAFF. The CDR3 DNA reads TGTGCCACCAGTGGGGACAGTAATGAAGCTTTCTTT.

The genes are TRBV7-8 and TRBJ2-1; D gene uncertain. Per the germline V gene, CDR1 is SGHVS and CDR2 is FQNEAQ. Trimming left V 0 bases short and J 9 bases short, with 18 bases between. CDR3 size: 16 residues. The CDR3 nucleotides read TGTGCCAGCAGCTTAGCCCCGGGTAGCTCATTAGGTGAGCAGTTCTTC. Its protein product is CASSLAPGSSLGEQFF.

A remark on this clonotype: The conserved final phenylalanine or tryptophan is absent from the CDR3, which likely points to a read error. The CDR3 loop reads CVIQVTDTQYY. As DNA, the CDR3 is TGTGTCATCCAAGTCACAGATACGCAGTATTAT. The chain has TRBV10-3 and TRBJ2-3; D remains unclear. The germline CDR1 and CDR2 sequences are ENHRY and SYGVKD. This CDR3 region has 11 residues.

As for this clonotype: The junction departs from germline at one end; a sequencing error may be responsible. The CDR3 region is CVSIVGQSYKQYF. For the CDR3, the DNA is TGTGTCAGCATCGTGGGACAGTCCTACAAGCAGTACTTC. V gene TRBV11-3 combines with J gene TRBJ2-7; TRBD1 matches 7 bases. The germline V gene encodes CDR1 SGHNT and CDR2 YENEEA. This CDR3 is 13 amino acids long.

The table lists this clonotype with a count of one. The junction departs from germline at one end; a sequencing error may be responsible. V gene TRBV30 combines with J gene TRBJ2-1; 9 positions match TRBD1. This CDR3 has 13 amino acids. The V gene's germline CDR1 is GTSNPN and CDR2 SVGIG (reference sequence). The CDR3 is CVWTSGQGNEPFF. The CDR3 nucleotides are TGTGTCTGGACCTCGGGACAGGGCAATGAGCCGTTCTTC.

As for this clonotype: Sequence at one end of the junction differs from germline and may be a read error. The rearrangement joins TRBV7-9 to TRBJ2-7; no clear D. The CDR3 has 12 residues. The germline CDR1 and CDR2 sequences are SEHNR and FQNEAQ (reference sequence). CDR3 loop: CASSLGLSEQYF. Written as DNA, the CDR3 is TGTGCCAGCAGCCTCGGGCTATCGGAGCAATACTTC.

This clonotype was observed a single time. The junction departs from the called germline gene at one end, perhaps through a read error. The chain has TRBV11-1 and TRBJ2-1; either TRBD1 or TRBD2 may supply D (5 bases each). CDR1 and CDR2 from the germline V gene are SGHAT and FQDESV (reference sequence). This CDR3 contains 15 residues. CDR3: CVSSFQGPLENEQFF. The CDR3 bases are TGTGTCAGCAGCTTCCAGGGACCGCTAGAGAATGAGCAGTTCTTC.

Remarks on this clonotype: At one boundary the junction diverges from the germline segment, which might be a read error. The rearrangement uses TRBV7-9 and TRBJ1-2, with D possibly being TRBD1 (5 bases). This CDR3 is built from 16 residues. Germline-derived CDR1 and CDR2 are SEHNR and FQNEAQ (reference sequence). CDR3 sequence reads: CASSLATEGAAYGYTF. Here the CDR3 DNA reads TGTGCTAGCAGCTTAGCGACTGAAGGGGCAGCTTATGGCTACACCTTC.